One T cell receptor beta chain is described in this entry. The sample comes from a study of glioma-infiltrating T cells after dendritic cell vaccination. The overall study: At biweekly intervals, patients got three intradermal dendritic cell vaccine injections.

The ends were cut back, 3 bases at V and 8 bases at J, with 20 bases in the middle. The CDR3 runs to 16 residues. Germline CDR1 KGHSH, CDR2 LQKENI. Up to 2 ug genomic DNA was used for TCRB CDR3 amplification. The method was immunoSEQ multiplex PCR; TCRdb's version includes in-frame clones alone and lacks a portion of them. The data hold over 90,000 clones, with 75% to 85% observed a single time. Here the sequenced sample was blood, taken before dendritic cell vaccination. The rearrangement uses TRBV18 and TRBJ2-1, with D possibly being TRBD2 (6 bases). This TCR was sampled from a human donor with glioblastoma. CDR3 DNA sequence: TGTGCCAGCTCACCTCCCCGCGGGACTCGAGATGATGAGCAGTTCTTC. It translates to CASSPPRGTRDDEQFF. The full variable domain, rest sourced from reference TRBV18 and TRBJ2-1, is NAGVMQNPRHLVRRRGQEARLRCSPMKGHSHVYWYRQLPEEGLKFMVYLQKENIIDESGMPKERFSAEFPKEGPSILRIQQVVRGDSAAYFCASSPPRGTRDDEQFFGPGTRLTVL.